This is a list of T cell receptor beta chains from one sample in a study of control samples from healthy donors and cancer patients. Generated by immunoSEQ multiplex PCR, the TCRdb table keeps only in-frame clones and is missing some. The sample lists tens of thousands of clones; about 75% were seen once. Sample: formalin-fixed, paraffin-embedded tissue. Receptors originate from a male donor with melanoma. The CDR3 runs from the conserved cysteine through the conserved F or W. A D gene is named only where the DNA matches it firmly. A row's size may be missing; if present it is once, few, many or a size class.

CDR3 protein	CDR3 DNA	D gene	J gene	clone size	V gene
CASSPSGRILYGYTF	TGTGCCAGCTCACCCTCCGGCAGGATCCTCTATGGCTACACCTTC	.	TRBJ1-2	.	TRBV18
CASSLTGGDTEAFF	TGTGCCAGCAGCCTGACAGGGGGGGACACTGAAGCTTTCTTT	TRBD1	TRBJ1-1	.	TRBV5-6
CASSPAPGREQYF	TGCGCCAGCAGCCCCGCCCCGGGCCGGGAGCAGTACTTC	.	TRBJ2-7	.	TRBV5-1
CASSPGYGNTGELFF	TGTGCCAGCAGCCCGGGCTACGGGAACACCGGGGAGCTGTTTTTT	.	TRBJ2-2	.	TRBV7-3
CASSYSLDNSPLHF	TGTGCCAGCAGTTACTCGTTGGATAATTCACCCCTCCACTTT	.	TRBJ1-6	medium-sized	TRBV6-5
CASFQGAYEQYF	TGTGCCAGCTTTCAGGGGGCCTACGAGCAGTACTTC	TRBD1	TRBJ2-7	.	TRBV28
CASSWDRVHEQYF	TGTGCCAGCAGTTGGGACAGGGTCCACGAGCAGTACTTC	TRBD1	TRBJ2-7	few	TRBV2
CASSSTGSNQPQHF	TGTGCCAGCAGCTCGACAGGCTCCAATCAGCCCCAGCATTTT	.	TRBJ1-5	.	TRBV7-9
CASSEAWGGLSYEQYF	TGTGCCAGCAGTGAAGCGTGGGGGGGCCTCTCCTACGAGCAGTACTTC	.	TRBJ2-7	.	TRBV6-1
CASSLRTYNEQFF	TGTGCCAGCTCACTGCGGACCTACAATGAGCAGTTCTTC	.	TRBJ2-1	few	TRBV18
CASSLGQGDIQYF	TGTGCCAGCAGTTTAGGACAGGGTGACATTCAGTACTTC	TRBD1	TRBJ2-4	once	TRBV7-9
CASSLLGQNTEAFF	TGTGCCAGCAGCTTATTAGGACAGAACACTGAAGCTTTCTTT	.	TRBJ1-1	.	TRBV7-9
CASSDSAGGPYEQYF	TGTGCCAGCAGTGATTCTGCGGGGGGACCCTACGAGCAGTACTTC	TRBD2	TRBJ2-7	.	TRBV2
CAIRGTGPEETQYF	TGTGCCATCAGGGGGACAGGGCCCGAGGAGACCCAGTACTTC	TRBD1	TRBJ2-5	.	TRBV10-3
CASSLGELGYEQYF	TGCGCCAGCAGCTTGGGGGAGCTCGGTTACGAGCAGTACTTC	.	TRBJ2-7	.	TRBV5-1
CSASSGSDTQYF	TGCAGTGCTAGTTCGGGATCTGATACGCAGTATTTT	.	TRBJ2-3	.	TRBV20-1
CATSDPGLGETQYF	TGTGCCACCAGCGACCCAGGGCTAGGAGAGACCCAGTACTTC	.	TRBJ2-5	once	TRBV15
CASSFGQGISTDTQYF	TGTGCCAGCAGCTTCGGACAGGGAATCAGCACAGATACGCAGTATTTT	TRBD1	TRBJ2-3	few	TRBV5-4
CASSPNYEQYF	TGTGCCAGCAGCCCGAACTACGAGCAGTACTTC	.	TRBJ2-7	.	TRBV7-8
CAISRGGTAYSGNTIYF	TGTGCCATCAGTAGGGGCGGGACAGCATACTCTGGAAACACCATATATTTT	TRBD1	TRBJ1-3	.	TRBV10-3
CASSSGRGSRISYEQYF	TGTGCCAGCAGCTCCGGGAGGGGGTCCCGCATCTCCTACGAGCAGTACTTC	TRBD2	TRBJ2-7	.	TRBV11-2
CASNYRDSPTYEQYF	TGTGCCAGCAATTACCGGGACAGCCCAACCTACGAGCAGTACTTC	TRBD1	TRBJ2-7	.	TRBV28
CASRPRSYNEQFF	TGTGCCAGCAGACCCCGCTCCTACAATGAGCAGTTCTTC	.	TRBJ2-1	.	TRBV12-3/TRBV12-4
CASSLPPWAYEQYF	TGTGCCAGCAGTTTACCCCCGTGGGCCTACGAGCAGTACTTC	.	TRBJ2-7	.	TRBV28
CASSLGEVAGYTF	TGTGCCAGCAGCTTAGGCGAGGTGGCGGGCTACACCTTC	.	TRBJ1-2	.	TRBV7-9
CASSPWWDDNSPLHF	TGTGCCAGCAGTCCCTGGTGGGATGATAATTCACCCCTCCACTTT	.	TRBJ1-6	.	TRBV6-5
CASSERGTRVHEQYF	TGTGCCAGCAGTGAACGGGGGACAAGGGTGCACGAGCAGTACTTC	.	TRBJ2-7	.	TRBV2
CASSLTGEDTQYF	TGTGCCAGCAGCTTGACCGGGGAGGATACGCAGTATTTT	.	TRBJ2-3	.	TRBV5-4
CASSEFPAANTGELFF	TGTGCCAGCAGTGAATTCCCAGCCGCGAACACCGGGGAGCTGTTTTTT	.	TRBJ2-2	once	TRBV2
CASSLSRADNEQYF	TGTGCCAGCAGCTTAAGCCGTGCAGATAACGAGCAGTACTTC	.	TRBJ2-7	.	TRBV7-3
CASSAERQGSGNTIYF	TGTGCCAGCAGTGCCGAGAGACAGGGATCTGGAAACACCATATATTTT	TRBD1	TRBJ1-3	.	TRBV2
CASSLASGGSGYGYTF	TGCGCCAGCAGCTTGGCCTCGGGGGGCTCTGGCTATGGCTACACCTTC	.	TRBJ1-2	.	TRBV5-1
CASSSGEARVPLGGYTF	TGCGCCAGCAGCTCTGGAGAGGCCAGGGTGCCCCTTGGTGGCTACACCTTC	.	TRBJ1-2	.	TRBV5-1
CASSSRGQYNEQFF	TGTGCCAGCAGCTCCCGAGGACAGTACAATGAGCAGTTCTTC	.	TRBJ2-1	.	TRBV9
CASSLYLFTDMQYF	TGTGCCAGCAGCCTCTACCTATTCACAGATATGCAGTATTTT	.	TRBJ2-3	.	TRBV25-1
CASSLVAGGRETQYF	TGTGCCAGCAGCTTGGTAGCGGGAGGAAGAGAGACCCAGTACTTC	TRBD2	TRBJ2-5	once	TRBV5-6
CARFVASAYNEQFF	TGTGCCAGATTTGTGGCTAGCGCCTACAATGAGCAGTTCTTC	.	TRBJ2-1	.	TRBV5-3
CAISGDRALYEQYF	TGTGCCATCAGTGGCGACAGGGCCCTGTACGAGCAGTACTTC	TRBD1	TRBJ2-7	.	TRBV10-3
CASSDRQNNVLTF	TGTGCCAGCAGCGATAGACAGAACAACGTCCTGACTTTC	.	TRBJ2-6	few	TRBV7-9
CASSYKFQETQYF	TGTGCCAGCAGTTACAAGTTCCAAGAGACCCAGTACTTC	.	TRBJ2-5	.	TRBV6-5
CASSSIRTDTQYF	TGTGCCAGCAGTTCAATCCGGACAGATACGCAGTATTTT	.	TRBJ2-3	.	TRBV6-5
CASSSEQGADGYTF	TGCGCCAGCAGTTCCGAACAGGGGGCAGATGGCTACACCTTC	TRBD1	TRBJ1-2	.	TRBV5-1
CASSSQAGDGWNSPLHF	TGTGCCAGCAGCTCCCAGGCGGGGGACGGATGGAATTCACCCCTCCACTTT	.	TRBJ1-6	few	TRBV9
CASSPRGSGRAGTYNEQFF	TGTGCCAGCAGCCCGAGGGGTAGCGGGAGGGCCGGGACCTACAATGAGCAGTTCTTC	TRBD2	TRBJ2-1	.	TRBV7-3
CASSRGQVYGYTF	TGTGCCAGTAGTAGGGGACAGGTCTATGGCTACACCTTC	TRBD1	TRBJ1-2	medium-sized	TRBV19